Below, one TCR beta chain is given with its context. Its antigen is not identified. The sort gate was single viable CD3+CD4+CD8-CD45RO+ cells for memory CD4+ T cells. Positive selection with CD4 microbeads enriched total CD4+ T cells. This entry is derived from a study of memory CD4+ T cells and cytomegalovirus serostatus. Broader study findings: CD4+ memory repertoires contained 67 of 164 reported CMV TCRbeta sequences.

Germline lookup yields CDR1 MNHEY and CDR2 SVGAGI. V lost 7 bases to trimming and J lost 4 bases, with 13 bases between them. There are 13 residues in the CDR3. Data came from immunoSEQ multiplex PCR; TCRdb stores just in-frame clones and leaves some out. The sample carries over 65,000 clones, roughly 80% recorded once. This receptor was taken from an adult in good health and CMV-seronegative. Sequenced sample: memory CD4+ T cells from blood. The chain joins TRBV6-5 to TRBJ1-1; no firm D call. The CDR3 DNA follows: TGTGCCAGCACTGAGGGTATGGGCACTGAAGCTTTCTTT. Its translation is CASTEGMGTEAFF.